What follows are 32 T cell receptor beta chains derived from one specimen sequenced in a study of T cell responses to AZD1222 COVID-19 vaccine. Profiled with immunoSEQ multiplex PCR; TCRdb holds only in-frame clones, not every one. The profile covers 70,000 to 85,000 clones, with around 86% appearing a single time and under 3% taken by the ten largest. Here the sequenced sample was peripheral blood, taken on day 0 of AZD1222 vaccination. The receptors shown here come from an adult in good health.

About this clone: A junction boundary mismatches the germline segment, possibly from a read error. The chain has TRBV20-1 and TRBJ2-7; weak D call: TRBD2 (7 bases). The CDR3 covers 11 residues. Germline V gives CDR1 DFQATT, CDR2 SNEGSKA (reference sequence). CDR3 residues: CSARREGGSCF. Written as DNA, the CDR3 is TGCAGTGCTAGAAGGGAGGGGGGCAGCTGCTTC.

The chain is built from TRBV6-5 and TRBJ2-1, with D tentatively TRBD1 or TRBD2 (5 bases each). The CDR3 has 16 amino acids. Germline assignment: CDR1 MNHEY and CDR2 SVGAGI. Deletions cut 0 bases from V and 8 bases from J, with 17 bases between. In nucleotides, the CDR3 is TGTGCCAGCAGTTACTCGGGGGTAGCGACGATTTATGAGCAGTTCTTC. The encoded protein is CASSYSGVATIYEQFF.

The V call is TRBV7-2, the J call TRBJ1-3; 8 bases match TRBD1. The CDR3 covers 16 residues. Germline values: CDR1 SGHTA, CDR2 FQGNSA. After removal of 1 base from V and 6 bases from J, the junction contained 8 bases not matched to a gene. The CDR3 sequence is CASSLVSTGVENTIYF. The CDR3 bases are TGTGCCAGCAGCTTAGTATCGACAGGGGTAGAAAACACCATATATTTT.

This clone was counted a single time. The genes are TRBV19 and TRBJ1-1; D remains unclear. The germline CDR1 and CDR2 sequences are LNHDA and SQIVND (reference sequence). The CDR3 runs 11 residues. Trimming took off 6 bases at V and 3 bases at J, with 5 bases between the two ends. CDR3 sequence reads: CASRRDTEAFF. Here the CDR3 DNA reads TGTGCCAGTAGGAGGGACACTGAAGCTTTCTTT.

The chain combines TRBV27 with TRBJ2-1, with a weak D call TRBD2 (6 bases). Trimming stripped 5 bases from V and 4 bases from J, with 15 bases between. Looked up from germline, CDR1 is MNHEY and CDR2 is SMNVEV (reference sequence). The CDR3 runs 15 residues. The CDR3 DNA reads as TGTGCCAGCAGTAAACTGGCGGGGTCGTACAATGAGCAGTTCTTC. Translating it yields CASSKLAGSYNEQFF.

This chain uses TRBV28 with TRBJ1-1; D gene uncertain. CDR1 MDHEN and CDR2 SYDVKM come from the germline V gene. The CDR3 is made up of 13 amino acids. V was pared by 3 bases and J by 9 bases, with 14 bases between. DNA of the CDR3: TGTGCCAGCAGTTTCCGGACGCTATCCCAAGCTTTCTTT. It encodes CASSFRTLSQAFF.

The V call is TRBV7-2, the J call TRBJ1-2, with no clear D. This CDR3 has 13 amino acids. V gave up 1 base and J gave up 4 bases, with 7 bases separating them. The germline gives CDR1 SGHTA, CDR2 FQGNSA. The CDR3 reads CASSLDIGYGYTF. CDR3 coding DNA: TGTGCCAGCAGCTTAGACATTGGCTATGGCTACACCTTC. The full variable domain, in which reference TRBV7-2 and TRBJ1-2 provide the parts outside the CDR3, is GAGVSQSPSNKVTEKGKDVELRCDPISGHTALYWYRQSLGQGLEFLIYFQGNSAPDKSGLPSDRFSAERTGGSVSTLTIQRTQQEDSAVYLCASSLDIGYGYTFGSGTRLTVV.

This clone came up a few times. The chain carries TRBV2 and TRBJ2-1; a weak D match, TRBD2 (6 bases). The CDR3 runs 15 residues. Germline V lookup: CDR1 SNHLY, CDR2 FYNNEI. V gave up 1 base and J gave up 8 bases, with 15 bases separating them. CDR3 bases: TGTGCCAGCAGTGAAGGGACTATCGTTTGGGATGAGCAGTTCTTC. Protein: CASSEGTIVWDEQFF.

The CDR3 loop is CASSNREAFF. The CDR3, as DNA: TGTGCCAGCAGTAACCGAGAAGCTTTCTTT. The V and J genes are TRBV28 and TRBJ1-1; D not resolved. V was cut by 5 bases and J by 8 bases, with 6 bases left in between. The CDR3 covers 10 residues. Germline V gene sequence: CDR1 MDHEN, CDR2 SYDVKM. Based on the CDR3 plus reference TRBV28 and TRBJ1-1, the full variable domain is DVKVTQSSRYLVKRTGEKVFLECVQDMDHENMFWYRQDPGLGLRLIYFSYDVKMKEKGDIPEGYSVSREKKERFSLILESASTNQTSMYLCASSNREAFFGQGTRLTVV.

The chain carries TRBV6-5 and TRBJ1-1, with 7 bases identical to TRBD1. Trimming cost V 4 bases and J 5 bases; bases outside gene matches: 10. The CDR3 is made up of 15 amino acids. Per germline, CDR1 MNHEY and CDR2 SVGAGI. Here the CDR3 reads CASSFWTGRGTEAFF. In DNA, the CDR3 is TGTGCCAGCAGTTTCTGGACAGGTAGGGGGACTGAAGCTTTCTTT.

The CDR3 bases are TGTGCCAGCAGGGCCGGCATAGGGAATGGCTACACCTTC. This encodes CASRAGIGNGYTF. J is TRBJ1-2 and V is TRBV6-5; D unclear. The CDR3 is made up of 13 amino acids. Trimming removed 6 bases at V and 6 bases at J, with 14 bases between. Germline lookup yields CDR1 MNHEY and CDR2 SVGAGI.

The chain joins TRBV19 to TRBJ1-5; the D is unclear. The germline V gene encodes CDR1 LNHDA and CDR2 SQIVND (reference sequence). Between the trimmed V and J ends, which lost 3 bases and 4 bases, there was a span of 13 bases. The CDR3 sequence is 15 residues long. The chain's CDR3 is CASSILVASNQPQHF. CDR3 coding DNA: TGTGCCAGTAGTATCCTGGTTGCCTCGAATCAGCCCCAGCATTTT.

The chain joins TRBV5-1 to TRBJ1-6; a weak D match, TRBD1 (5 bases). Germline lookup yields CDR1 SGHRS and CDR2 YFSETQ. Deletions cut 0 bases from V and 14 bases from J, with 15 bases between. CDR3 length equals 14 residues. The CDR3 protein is CASSLGGPGRALHF. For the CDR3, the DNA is TGCGCCAGCAGCTTGGGGGGACCCGGACGGGCCCTCCACTTT.

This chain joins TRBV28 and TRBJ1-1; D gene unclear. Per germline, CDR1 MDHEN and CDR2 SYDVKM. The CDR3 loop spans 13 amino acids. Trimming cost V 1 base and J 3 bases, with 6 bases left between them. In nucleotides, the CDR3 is TGTGCCAGCAGTTTATACAGCTACACTGAAGCTTTCTTT. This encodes CASSLYSYTEAFF.

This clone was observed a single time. Written as DNA, the CDR3 is TGCAGTGCTAGTTCGCTTGAAACCTACGAGCAGTACTTC. It codes for CSASSLETYEQYF. The chain recombines TRBV20-1 with TRBJ2-7; D not resolved. The CDR3 contains 13 residues. V lost 3 bases and J lost 2, with 11 bases in between. Per germline, CDR1 DFQATT and CDR2 SNEGSKA (reference sequence).

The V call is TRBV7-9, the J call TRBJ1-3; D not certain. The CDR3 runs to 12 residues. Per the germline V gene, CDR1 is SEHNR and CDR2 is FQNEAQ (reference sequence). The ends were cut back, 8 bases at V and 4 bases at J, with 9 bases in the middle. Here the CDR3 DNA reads TGTGCCAGCGTAAGGCAGGGAAACACCATATATTTT. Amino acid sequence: CASVRQGNTIYF.

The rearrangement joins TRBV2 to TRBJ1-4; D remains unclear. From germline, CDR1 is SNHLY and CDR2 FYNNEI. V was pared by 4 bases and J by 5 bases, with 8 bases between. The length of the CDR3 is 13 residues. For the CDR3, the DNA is TGTGCCAGCAGTGGTTCGGAAAATGAAAAACTGTTTTTT. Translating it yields CASSGSENEKLFF.

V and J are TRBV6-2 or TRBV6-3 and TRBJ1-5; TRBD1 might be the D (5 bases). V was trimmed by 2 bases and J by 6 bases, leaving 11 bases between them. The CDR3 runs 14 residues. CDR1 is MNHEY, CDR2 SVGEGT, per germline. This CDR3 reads CASSYGGRGQPQHF. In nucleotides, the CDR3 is TGTGCCAGCAGTTACGGGGGGAGGGGTCAGCCCCAGCATTTT.

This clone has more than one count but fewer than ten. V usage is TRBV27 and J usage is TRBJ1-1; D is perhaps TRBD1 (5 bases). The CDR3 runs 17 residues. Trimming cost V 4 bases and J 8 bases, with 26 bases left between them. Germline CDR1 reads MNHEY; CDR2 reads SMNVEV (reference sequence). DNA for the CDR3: TGTGCCAGCAGTTCCATTCCGGGACGGGTCACTCGAGGGGAAGCTTTCTTT. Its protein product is CASSSIPGRVTRGEAFF.

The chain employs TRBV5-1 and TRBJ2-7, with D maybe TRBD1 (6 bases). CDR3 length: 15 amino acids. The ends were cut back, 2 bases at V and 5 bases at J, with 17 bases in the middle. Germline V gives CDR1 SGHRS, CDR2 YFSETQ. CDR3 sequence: CASSFAGEKLHEQYF. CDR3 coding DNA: TGCGCCAGCAGCTTCGCAGGGGAAAAACTCCACGAGCAGTACTTC.

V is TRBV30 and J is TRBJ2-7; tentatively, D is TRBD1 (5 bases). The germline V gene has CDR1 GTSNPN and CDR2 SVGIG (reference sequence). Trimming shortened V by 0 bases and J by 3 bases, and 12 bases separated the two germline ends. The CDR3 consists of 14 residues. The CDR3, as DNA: TGTGCCTGGAGTGTAAGTCAGGGTTTCTACGAGCAGTACTTC. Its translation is CAWSVSQGFYEQYF.

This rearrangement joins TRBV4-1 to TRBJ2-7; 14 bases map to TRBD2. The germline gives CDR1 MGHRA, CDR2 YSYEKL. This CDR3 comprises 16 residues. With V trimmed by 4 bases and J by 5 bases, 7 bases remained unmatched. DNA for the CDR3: TGCGCCAGCAGCCGAAAAGGGACTAGCGGGAGTCACGAGCAGTACTTC. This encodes CASSRKGTSGSHEQYF.

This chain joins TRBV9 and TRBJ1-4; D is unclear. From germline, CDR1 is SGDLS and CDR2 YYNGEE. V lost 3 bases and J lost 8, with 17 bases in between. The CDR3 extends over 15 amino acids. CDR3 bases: TGTGCCAGCAGCGCCCGGACCGATCCTCAGGAAAAACTGTTTTTT. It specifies CASSARTDPQEKLFF.

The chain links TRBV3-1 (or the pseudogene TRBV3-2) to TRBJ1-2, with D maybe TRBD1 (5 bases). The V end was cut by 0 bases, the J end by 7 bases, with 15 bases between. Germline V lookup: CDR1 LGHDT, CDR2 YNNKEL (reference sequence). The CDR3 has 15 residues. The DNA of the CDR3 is TGTGCCAGCAGCCAAGACACCCAGGGAGTAGCTGGCTACACCTTC. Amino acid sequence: CASSQDTQGVAGYTF.

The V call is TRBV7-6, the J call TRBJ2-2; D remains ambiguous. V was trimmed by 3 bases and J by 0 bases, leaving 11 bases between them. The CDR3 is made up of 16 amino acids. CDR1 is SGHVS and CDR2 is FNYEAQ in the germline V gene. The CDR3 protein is CASSFRHNPNTGELFF. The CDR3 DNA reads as TGTGCCAGCAGCTTTAGACACAACCCGAACACCGGGGAGCTGTTTTTT.

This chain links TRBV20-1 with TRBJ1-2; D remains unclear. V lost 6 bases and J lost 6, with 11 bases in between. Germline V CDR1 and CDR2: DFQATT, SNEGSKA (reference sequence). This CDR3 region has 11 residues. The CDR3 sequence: CSALKDNGYTF. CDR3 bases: TGCAGTGCCCTCAAAGACAATGGCTACACCTTC.

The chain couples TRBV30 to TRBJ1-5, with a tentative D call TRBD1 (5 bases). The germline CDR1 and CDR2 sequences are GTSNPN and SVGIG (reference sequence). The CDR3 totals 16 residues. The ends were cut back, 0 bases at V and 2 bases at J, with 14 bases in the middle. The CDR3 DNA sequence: TGTGCCTGGAGTGTACGGGCAGGGCGAGGCAATCAGCCCCAGCATTTT. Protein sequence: CAWSVRAGRGNQPQHF.

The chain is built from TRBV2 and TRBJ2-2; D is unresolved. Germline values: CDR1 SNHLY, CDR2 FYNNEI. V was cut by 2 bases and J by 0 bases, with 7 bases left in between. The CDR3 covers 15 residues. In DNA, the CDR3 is TGTGCCAGCAGTGAAAACGAGGCGAACACCGGGGAGCTGTTTTTT. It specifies CASSENEANTGELFF.

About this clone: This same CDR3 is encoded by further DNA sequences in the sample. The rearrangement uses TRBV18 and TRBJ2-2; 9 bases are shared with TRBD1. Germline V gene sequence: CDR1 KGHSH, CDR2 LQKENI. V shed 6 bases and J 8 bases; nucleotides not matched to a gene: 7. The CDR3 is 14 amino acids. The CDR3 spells CASSPGTGRGELFF. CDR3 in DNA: TGTGCCAGCTCGCCCGGGACAGGGAGAGGGGAGCTGTTTTTT.

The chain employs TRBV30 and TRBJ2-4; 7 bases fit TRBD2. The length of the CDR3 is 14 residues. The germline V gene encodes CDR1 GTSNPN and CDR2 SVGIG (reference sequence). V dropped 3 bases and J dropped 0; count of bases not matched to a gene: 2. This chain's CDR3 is CAWRSGVAKNIQYF. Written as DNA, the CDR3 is TGTGCCTGGAGAAGCGGGGTAGCCAAAAACATTCAGTACTTC.

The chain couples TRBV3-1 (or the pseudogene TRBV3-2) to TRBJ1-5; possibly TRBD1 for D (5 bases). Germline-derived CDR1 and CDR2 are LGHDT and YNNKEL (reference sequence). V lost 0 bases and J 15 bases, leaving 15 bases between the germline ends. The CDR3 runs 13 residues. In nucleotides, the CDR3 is TGTGCCAGCAGCCAAGATTTGGGGGGTGCTCGGCATTTT. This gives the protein CASSQDLGGARHF.

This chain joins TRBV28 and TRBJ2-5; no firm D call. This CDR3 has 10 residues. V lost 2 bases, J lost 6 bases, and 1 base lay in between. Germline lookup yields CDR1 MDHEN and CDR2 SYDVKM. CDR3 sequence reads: CASSLQTQYF. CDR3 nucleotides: TGTGCCAGCAGTTTACAGACCCAGTACTTC.